One sample yielded the 25 T cell receptor beta chains listed below, sequenced in a study of T cells in Graves' hyperthyroidism and ophthalmopathy. TCR beta CDR3 regions were amplified from RNA transcripts. Using the HTBI primer set, a first-round RT-PCR was run on the TCR CDR3. TCRdb reanalysed the multiplex PCR reads using MiXCR and keeps one entry per CDR3 protein. Among roughly 720,000 distinct CDR3 sequences, 15% to 20% were seen once, and the ten largest hold roughly a sixth. The sequenced material came from blood. These receptors were obtained from a man aged 50 to 60 with Graves' hyperthyroidism.

This clonotype appeared many times. Written as DNA, the CDR3 is TGTGCCAGCAGTCCCCGGACAGATCTATACGAGCAGTACTTC. This sequence encodes CASSPRTDLYEQYF. This chain uses TRBV28 with TRBJ2-7; the D gene is possibly TRBD1 (6 bases). CDR1 is MDHEN and CDR2 is SYDVKM in the germline V gene. The CDR3 covers 14 residues. The germline V and J ends were trimmed by 5 bases and 4 bases, with 15 bases remaining between them.

The V and J genes are TRBV2 and TRBJ1-2; D is ambiguous. V gave up 7 bases and J gave up 5 bases, with 11 bases separating them. CDR1 is SNHLY, CDR2 FYNNEI, per germline. The CDR3 sequence is 12 residues long. The CDR3, as DNA: TGTGCCAGCATTAGGACTTTTTATGGCTACACCTTC. This translates into CASIRTFYGYTF.

The chain couples TRBV18 to TRBJ2-7; D gene ambiguous. The V gene's germline CDR1 is KGHSH and CDR2 LQKENI. Trimming left V 0 bases short and J 6 bases short, with 18 bases between. CDR3 size: 16 residues. The CDR3: CASSPPSKSSSAEQYF. DNA of the CDR3: TGTGCCAGCTCACCACCGAGTAAATCTAGTTCGGCCGAGCAGTACTTC.

This chain joins TRBV12-3 or TRBV12-4 and TRBJ1-2; TRBD1 aligns across 7 bases. The CDR3 is 19 amino acids. With 5 bases clipped from V and 0 bases from J, the junction kept 18 bases outside the gene matches. CDR3 nucleotide sequence: TGTGCCAGCAGTGCGCGACAGGGCCTTTTAATCCTGGCTAACTATGGCTACACCTTC. Translation gives CASSARQGLLILANYGYTF.

This clonotype has at least ten counts. The V and J genes are TRBV28 and TRBJ1-6; D gene unclear. Trimming cost V 6 bases and J 7 bases, with 7 bases left between them. Germline V gene lookup returns CDR1 MDHEN and CDR2 SYDVKM. CDR3 length: 12 amino acids. The CDR3 DNA follows: TGTGCCAGCAGCTCCGGAAATTCACCCCTCCACTTT. Translation: CASSSGNSPLHF.

The chain is built from TRBV6-5 and TRBJ2-1; 9 nucleotides align to TRBD1. From germline, CDR1 is MNHEY and CDR2 SVGAGI. The CDR3 has 16 residues. V was pared by 2 bases and J by 4 bases, with 6 bases of the junction left unmatched. The CDR3 bases are TGTGCCAGCAGTTACGGTGGGACAGGGTCTTACAATGAGCAGTTCTTC. Residues: CASSYGGTGSYNEQFF.

This clonotype was found many times. This chain connects TRBV12-5 to TRBJ2-1; 10 bases are a match to TRBD2. CDR3 length: 18 amino acids. Trimming removed 0 bases from V and 7 bases from J; junction bases left unmatched: 12. The V gene's germline CDR1 is LGHNT and CDR2 FRNRAP. The CDR3 nucleotides read TGTGCTAGTGGTTTGGTCGCCGGATCTAGCGGGAGTGGGAATGAGCAGTTCTTC. Protein: CASGLVAGSSGSGNEQFF.

This clonotype was recorded many times. The chain employs TRBV29-1 and TRBJ2-4, with D possibly matching TRBD1 (6 bases). Looked up from germline, CDR1 is SQVTM and CDR2 is ANQGSEA. Trimming cost V 7 bases and J 0 bases, with 16 bases left between them. CDR3 length equals 15 residues. The chain's CDR3 is CSATGWGIAKNIQYF. CDR3 bases: TGCAGCGCTACAGGGTGGGGGATAGCCAAAAACATTCAGTACTTC.

V and J are TRBV29-1 and TRBJ2-1; 10 bases line up with TRBD2. Germline CDR1 is SQVTM and CDR2 is ANQGSEA. After removal of 4 bases from V and 3 bases from J, the junction contained 6 bases not matched to a gene. The CDR3 loop spans 15 amino acids. The CDR3 nucleotides are TGCAGCGTTGGGGAACTAGCGGGATACTACAATGAGCAGTTCTTC. It specifies CSVGELAGYYNEQFF.

The genes are TRBV20-1 and TRBJ2-5; TRBD2 agrees at 11 bases. Germline loops: CDR1 DFQATT, CDR2 SNEGSKA (reference sequence). The ends lost 1 base at V and 3 bases at J; junction bases unmatched: 7. This CDR3 has 16 amino acids. The CDR3 DNA reads TGCAGTGCTAGAGTTGCTAGCGGGAGGAGGAAAGAGACCCAGTACTTC. This codes for CSARVASGRRKETQYF.

This clonotype has a handful of counts. The CDR3 coding sequence is TGTGCCAGCAGTTACGGGACAACTGGGTGGGGAAATCAGCCCCAGCATTTT. It translates to CASSYGTTGWGNQPQHF. This chain connects TRBV6-2 or TRBV6-3 to TRBJ1-5, with D possibly TRBD1 on 6 matching bases. CDR1 and CDR2 from the germline V gene are MNHEY and SVGEGT. The CDR3 extends over 17 amino acids. The germline V and J ends were trimmed by 2 bases and 4 bases, with 18 bases remaining between them.

This clonotype was seen a few times. V usage is TRBV4-1 and J usage is TRBJ2-7, with a tentative D call TRBD2 (6 bases). V was clipped by 4 bases and J by 2 bases, with 18 bases between them. The CDR3 runs to 16 residues. Germline loops: CDR1 MGHRA, CDR2 YSYEKL. The chain's CDR3 is CASSRTQTSITYEQYF. CDR3 in DNA: TGCGCCAGCAGCCGCACCCAGACTAGTATAACCTACGAGCAGTACTTC.

This clonotype has just a few counts. The genes are TRBV20-1 and TRBJ2-2; maybe TRBD2 (5 bases). Trimming removed 6 bases at V and 4 bases at J, with 12 bases between. The CDR3 is 13 residues long. CDR1 and CDR2 from the germline V gene are DFQATT and SNEGSKA (reference sequence). CDR3 amino acids: CSAPLEGTGELFF. The CDR3 nucleotides read TGCAGTGCACCCCTCGAGGGCACCGGGGAGCTGTTTTTT.

This clonotype appeared a single time. An end of the junction differs from the germline gene, which may be a read error. The gene calls are TRBV11-3 and TRBJ2-3, with D possibly being TRBD1 (6 bases). The CDR3 length is 16 residues. CDR1 SGHNT and CDR2 YENEEA come from the germline V gene. Here the CDR3 DNA reads TGCGCCAGCAGCCGGCTACAGGGTTTTATGACAGATACGCAGTATTTT. It is translated as CASSRLQGFMTDTQYF.

This clonotype was seen a few times. The chain joins TRBV10-3 to TRBJ2-3; 9 bases match TRBD1. CDR3 size: 15 residues. Germline CDR1 ENHRY, CDR2 SYGVKD. With 7 bases clipped from V and 5 bases from J, the junction kept 10 bases outside the gene matches. CDR3 sequence: CAINQPGQGKDTQYF. Here the CDR3 DNA reads TGTGCCATCAATCAACCCGGACAGGGGAAAGATACGCAGTATTTT.

This clonotype occurred many times. This sequence joins TRBV20-1 and TRBJ2-5, with 7 positions matching TRBD1. The CDR3 spans 13 residues. J gave up 5 bases and V 3 bases, and 6 bases lay outside the gene matches. CDR1 and CDR2 from the germline V gene are DFQATT and SNEGSKA (reference sequence). CDR3 nucleotides: TGCAGTGCTAGCTCCACAGGGGTCGAGACCCAGTACTTC. It codes for CSASSTGVETQYF.

This clonotype occurred many times. The chain is built from TRBV9 and TRBJ1-1; possibly TRBD1 for D (6 bases). V gave up 4 bases and J gave up 3 bases, with 13 bases separating them. The CDR3 totals 14 residues. CDR1 is SGDLS and CDR2 is YYNGEE in the germline V gene. The CDR3 nucleotides read TGTGCCAGCAGCTTACAGGGAGAGTACACTGAAGCTTTCTTT. Translation: CASSLQGEYTEAFF.

Many counts were recorded for this clonotype. The genes are TRBV7-3 and TRBJ1-1; weak D call: TRBD1 (5 bases). Germline V gene sequence: CDR1 SGHTA, CDR2 FQGTGA. V was cut by 3 bases and J by 0 bases, with 11 bases left in between. The CDR3 length is 15 residues. The chain's CDR3 is CASSLDTNLNTEAFF. CDR3 DNA sequence: TGTGCCAGCAGCTTGGACACGAATTTGAACACTGAAGCTTTCTTT.

The chain employs TRBV11-2 and TRBJ2-2; 8 bases are shared with TRBD2. The V gene's germline CDR1 is SGHAT and CDR2 FQNNGV. This CDR3 has 16 amino acids. With 5 bases clipped from V and 6 bases from J, the junction kept 11 bases outside the gene matches. The CDR3 protein is CASSPLQELAAGELFF. In nucleotides, the CDR3 is TGTGCCAGCAGCCCTCTCCAAGAACTAGCGGCCGGGGAGCTGTTTTTT. Variable domain in full (rest from reference TRBV11-2 and TRBJ2-2): EAGVAQSPRYKIIEKRQSVAFWCNPISGHATLYWYQQILGQGPKLLIQFQNNGVVDDSQLPKDRFSAERLKGVDSTLKIQPAKLEDSAVYLCASSPLQELAAGELFFGEGSRLTVL.

This clonotype appeared a few times. The CDR3 region is CSVEEAAGPIYEQYF. The CDR3 nucleotides are TGCAGCGTTGAAGAAGCAGCGGGACCTATCTACGAGCAGTACTTC. The rearrangement uses TRBV29-1 and TRBJ2-7, with TRBD2 identical over 7 bases. This CDR3 has 15 residues. Trimming took 0 bases from V and 3 from J; bases not matched to a gene: 8. Looked up from germline, CDR1 is SQVTM and CDR2 is ANQGSEA.

In the case of this clonotype: This CDR3 is missing its conserved last phenylalanine or tryptophan, likely due to a read error. The chain employs TRBV7-8 and TRBJ2-5, with D perhaps TRBD1 (6 bases). In germline, CDR1 is SGHVS, CDR2 FQNEAQ. Trimming stripped 5 bases from V and 7 bases from J, with 17 bases between. The CDR3 is 14 amino acids. CDR3 bases: TGTGCCAGCAGCGCGGACAGCCCGCCGGGGACCCAGTACCTC. Amino acid sequence: CASSADSPPGTQYL.

This clonotype was found many times. The chain recombines TRBV7-8 with TRBJ2-1, with no clear D. This CDR3 is built from 13 residues. Deletions cut 2 bases from V and 4 bases from J, with 6 bases between. The germline CDR1 and CDR2 sequences are SGHVS and FQNEAQ. The CDR3 protein is CASSLMAYNEQFF. The CDR3 coding sequence is TGTGCCAGCAGCTTAATGGCATACAATGAGCAGTTCTTC. Full variable domain (outside the CDR3, taken from reference TRBV7-8 and TRBJ2-1): GAGVSQSPRYKVAKRGQDVALRCDPISGHVSLFWYQQALGQGPEFLTYFQNEAQLDKSGLPSDRFFAERPEGSVSTLKIQRTQQEDSAVYLCASSLMAYNEQFFGPGTRLTVL.

The chain links TRBV9 to TRBJ1-1, with TRBD1 matching 7 bases. The trim removed 2 bases at V and 0 bases at J, leaving 7 bases unmatched. The CDR3 is 16 residues long. Germline V gene lookup returns CDR1 SGDLS and CDR2 YYNGEE. The CDR3 loop is CASSVGTAPMNTEAFF. CDR3 DNA sequence: TGTGCCAGCAGCGTGGGGACAGCTCCTATGAACACTGAAGCTTTCTTT.

This clonotype was detected a few times. At one end, the junction sequence differs from germline, possibly due to a read error. The gene calls are TRBV6-1 and TRBJ2-1, with 10 bases lining up with TRBD2. The CDR3 is made up of 15 amino acids. Germline V gene sequence: CDR1 MNHNS, CDR2 SASEGT. The CDR3 here is CASREAGGPGNEQFF. In DNA form, the CDR3 reads TGTGCCAGCAGGGAAGCGGGAGGGCCGGGGAATGAGCAGTTCTTC.

This clonotype was picked up many times. The chain has TRBV10-3 and TRBJ1-6, with TRBD1 as a possible D gene (5 bases). The CDR3 has 14 amino acids. From germline, CDR1 is ENHRY and CDR2 SYGVKD. V gave up 6 bases and J gave up 6 bases, with 12 bases separating them. CDR3 sequence: CAIRGGAVNSPLHF. The CDR3, as DNA: TGTGCCATCAGGGGAGGGGCCGTTAATTCACCCCTCCACTTT.